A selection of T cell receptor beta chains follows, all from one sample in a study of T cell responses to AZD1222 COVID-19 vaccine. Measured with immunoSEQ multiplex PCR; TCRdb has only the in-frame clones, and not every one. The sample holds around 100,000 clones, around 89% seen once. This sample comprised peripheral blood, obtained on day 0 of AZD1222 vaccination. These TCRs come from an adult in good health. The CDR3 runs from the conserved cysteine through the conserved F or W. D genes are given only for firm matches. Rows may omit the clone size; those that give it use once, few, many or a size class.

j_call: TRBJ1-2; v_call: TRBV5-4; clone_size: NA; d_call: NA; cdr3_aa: CASSGDNYGYTF; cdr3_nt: TGTGCCAGCAGCGGGGATAACTATGGCTACACCTTC
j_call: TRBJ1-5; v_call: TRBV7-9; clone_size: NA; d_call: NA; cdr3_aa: CASSPSTVSNQPQHF; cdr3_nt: TGTGCCAGCAGCCCCTCGACAGTATCCAATCAGCCCCAGCATTTT
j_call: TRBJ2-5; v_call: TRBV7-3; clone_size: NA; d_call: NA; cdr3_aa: CASSAQGPVGTQYF; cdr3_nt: TGTGCCAGCAGCGCACAGGGACCAGTGGGGACCCAGTACTTC
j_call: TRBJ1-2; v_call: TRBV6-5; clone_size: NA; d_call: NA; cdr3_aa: CASSYSGGRYYGYTF; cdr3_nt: TGTGCCAGCAGTTACTCGGGGGGCCGGTACTATGGCTACACCTTC
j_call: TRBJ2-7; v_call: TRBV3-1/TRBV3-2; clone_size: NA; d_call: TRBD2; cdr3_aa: CASSPVGGSGGAYEQYF; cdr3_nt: TGTGCCAGCAGCCCCGTCGGGGGTAGCGGGGGGGCCTACGAGCAGTACTTC
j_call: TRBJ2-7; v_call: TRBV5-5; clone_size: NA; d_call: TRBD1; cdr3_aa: CASSMSGTAYEQYF; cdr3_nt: TGTGCCAGCAGCATGTCCGGGACAGCTTACGAGCAGTACTTC
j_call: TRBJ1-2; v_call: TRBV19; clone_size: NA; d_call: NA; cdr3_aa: CASRLQGLYGYTF; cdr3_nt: TGTGCCAGTAGACTACAGGGCCTCTATGGCTACACCTTC
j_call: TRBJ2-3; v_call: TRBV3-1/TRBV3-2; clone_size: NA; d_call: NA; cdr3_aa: CASSPTTLTDTQYF; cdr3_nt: TGTGCCAGCAGCCCCACGACCCTCACAGATACGCAGTATTTT
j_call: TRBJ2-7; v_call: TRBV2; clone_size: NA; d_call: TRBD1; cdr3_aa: CASSGRTGGDEQYF; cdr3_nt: TGTGCCAGCAGTGGACGGACAGGGGGCGACGAGCAGTACTTC
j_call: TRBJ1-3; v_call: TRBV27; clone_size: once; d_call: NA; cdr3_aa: CASSRGNSFFPGNTIYF; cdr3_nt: TGTGCCAGCAGTAGGGGGAACAGCTTTTTTCCCGGAAACACCATATATTTT
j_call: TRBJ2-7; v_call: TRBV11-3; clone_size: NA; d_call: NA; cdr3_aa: CASSFLGGEQYF; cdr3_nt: TGTGCCAGCAGCTTTCTCGGGGGCGAGCAGTACTTC
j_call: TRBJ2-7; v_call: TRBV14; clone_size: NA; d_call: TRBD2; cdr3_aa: CASSLAGTSYEQYF; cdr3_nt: TGTGCCAGCAGCCTAGCGGGGACATCCTACGAGCAGTACTTC
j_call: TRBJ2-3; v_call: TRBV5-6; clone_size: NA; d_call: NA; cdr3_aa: CASSLKVQRSTDTQYF; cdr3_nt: TGTGCCAGCAGCTTGAAGGTTCAGCGCAGCACAGATACGCAGTATTTT
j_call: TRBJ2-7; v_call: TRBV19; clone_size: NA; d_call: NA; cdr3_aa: CASSIDHGGPSGQYF; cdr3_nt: TGTGCCAGTAGTATAGATCACGGGGGACCATCTGGGCAGTACTTC
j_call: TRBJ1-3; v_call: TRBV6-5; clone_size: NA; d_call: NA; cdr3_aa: CASSLLGVRGNTIYF; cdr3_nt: TGTGCCAGCAGTCTCCTAGGGGTTAGGGGAAACACCATATATTTT
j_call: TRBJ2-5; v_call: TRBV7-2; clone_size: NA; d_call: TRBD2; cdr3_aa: CASSLPERGETQYF; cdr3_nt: TGTGCCAGCAGCTTACCGGAGCGGGGGGAGACCCAGTACTTC
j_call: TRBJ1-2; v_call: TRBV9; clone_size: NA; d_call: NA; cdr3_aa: CASSTRTYGYTF; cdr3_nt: TGTGCCAGCAGCACACGGACCTATGGCTACACCTTC
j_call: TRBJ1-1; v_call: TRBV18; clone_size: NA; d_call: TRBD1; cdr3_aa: CASSGDREMRAFF; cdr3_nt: TGTGCCAGCTCAGGAGACAGGGAGATGCGGGCTTTCTTT
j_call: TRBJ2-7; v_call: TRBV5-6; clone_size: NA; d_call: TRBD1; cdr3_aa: CASSFGATPRDRGTYEQYF; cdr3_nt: TGTGCCAGCAGCTTTGGTGCCACGCCTCGGGACAGGGGGACCTACGAGCAGTACTTC
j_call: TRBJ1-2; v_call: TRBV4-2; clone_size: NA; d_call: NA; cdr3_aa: CASSQDKVQGRGYTF; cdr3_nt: TGTGCCAGCAGCCAAGATAAGGTGCAGGGCCGTGGCTACACCTTC
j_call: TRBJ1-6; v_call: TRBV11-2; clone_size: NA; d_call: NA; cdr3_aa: CASSLVPLSYNSPLHF; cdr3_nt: TGTGCCAGCAGCTTAGTTCCCCTTTCCTATAATTCACCCCTCCACTTT
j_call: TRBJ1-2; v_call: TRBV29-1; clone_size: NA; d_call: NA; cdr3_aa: CSVDSYGYTF; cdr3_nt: TGCAGCGTTGACAGCTATGGCTACACCTTC
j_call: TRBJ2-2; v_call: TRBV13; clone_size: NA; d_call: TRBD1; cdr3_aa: CASSLGDRGRTGELFF; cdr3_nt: TGTGCCAGCAGCTTAGGGGACAGGGGTCGGACCGGGGAGCTGTTTTTT
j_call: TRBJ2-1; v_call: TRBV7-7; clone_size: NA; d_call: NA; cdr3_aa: CASSLDFGKKNEQFF; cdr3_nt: TGTGCTAGCAGCTTAGATTTCGGGAAGAAGAATGAGCAGTTCTTC
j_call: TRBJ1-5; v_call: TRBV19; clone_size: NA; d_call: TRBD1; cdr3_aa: CASSYGDGTGYQPQHF; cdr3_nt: TGTGCCAGTAGCTATGGGGATGGGACAGGGTACCAGCCCCAGCATTTT
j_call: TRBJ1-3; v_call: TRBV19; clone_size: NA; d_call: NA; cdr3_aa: CASSTTRDSGNTIYF; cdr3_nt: TGTGCCAGTAGTACCACCAGGGACTCTGGAAACACCATATATTTT
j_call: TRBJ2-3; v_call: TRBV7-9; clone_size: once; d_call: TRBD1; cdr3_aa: CASSPGQGAGTDTQYF; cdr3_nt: TGTGCCAGCAGCCCGGGACAGGGGGCTGGCACAGATACGCAGTATTTT
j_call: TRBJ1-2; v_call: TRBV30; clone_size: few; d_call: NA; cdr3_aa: CAWRLAGTVGYTF; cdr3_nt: TGTGCCTGGAGGCTCGCTGGGACGGTGGGCTACACCTTC
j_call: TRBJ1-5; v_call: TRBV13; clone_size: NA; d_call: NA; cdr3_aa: CASSLSTANQPQHF; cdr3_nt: TGTGCCAGCAGCTTATCTACAGCTAATCAGCCCCAGCATTTT
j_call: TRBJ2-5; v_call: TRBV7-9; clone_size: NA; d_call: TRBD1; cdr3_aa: CASSAGQAIQETQYF; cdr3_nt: TGTGCCAGCAGCGCAGGACAGGCGATCCAAGAGACCCAGTACTTC
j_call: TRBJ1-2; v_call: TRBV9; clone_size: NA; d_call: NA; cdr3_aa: CASSVGPGPANYGYTF; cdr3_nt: TGTGCCAGCAGCGTAGGGCCGGGACCTGCTAACTATGGCTACACCTTC
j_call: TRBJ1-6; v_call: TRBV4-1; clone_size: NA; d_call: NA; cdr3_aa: CASSQVAGIASNSPLHF; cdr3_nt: TGCGCCAGCAGCCAAGTCGCAGGGATAGCATCAAATTCACCCCTCCACTTT
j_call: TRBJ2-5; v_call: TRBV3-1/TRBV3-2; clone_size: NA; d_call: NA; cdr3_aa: CASSHGQSRYF; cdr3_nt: TGTGCCAGCAGCCACGGACAGTCCCGGTACTTC